These 27 T cell receptor beta chains came from one sample sequenced in a study of OX40 agonist ivuxolimab in advanced cancers. Assay: immunoSEQ multiplex PCR; the TCRdb copy retains only in-frame clones and omits some. The sample carries tens of thousands of clones, 70% to 80% recorded once. The specimen was CD4+ or CD8+ T cells sorted from blood, collected in a trial of the OX40 agonist ivuxolimab. These receptors were taken from an adult with an advanced solid tumor such as melanoma, head and neck, liver or kidney cancer.

For the CDR3, the DNA is TGTGCCAGCAGTCCCTCACTAGCGGGGTACGAGCAGTACTTC. Translated, it gives CASSPSLAGYEQYF. The gene calls are TRBV28 and TRBJ2-7, with 10 bases matching TRBD2. This CDR3 has 14 residues. Germline loops: CDR1 MDHEN, CDR2 SYDVKM. Trimming at V came to 5 bases and at J to 4 bases, leaving 5 bases not matched to a gene.

The J gene is TRBJ1-2, the V gene TRBV2; the D gene is possibly TRBD1 (5 bases). V was pared by 0 bases and J by 0 bases, with 11 bases between. Germline assignment: CDR1 SNHLY and CDR2 FYNNEI. The CDR3 totals 16 residues. CDR3 DNA: TGTGCCAGCAGTGAAGCGACCGGGACGTCTAACTATGGCTACACCTTC. This sequence encodes CASSEATGTSNYGYTF.

The V and J genes are TRBV19 and TRBJ1-6; possible D gene TRBD1, 5 bases. The CDR3 has 13 amino acids. Per the germline V gene, CDR1 is LNHDA and CDR2 is SQIVND (reference sequence). V was clipped by 10 bases and J by 4 bases, with 11 bases between them. CDR3 sequence reads: CATGPVYNSPLHF. The CDR3 nucleotides are TGTGCCACAGGGCCTGTTTATAATTCACCCCTCCACTTT.

The V and J genes are TRBV15 and TRBJ2-7; TRBD1 aligns across 7 bases. CDR1 and CDR2 (germline): LNHNV, YYDKDF (reference sequence). The CDR3 is 14 residues long. V trimming: 5 bases; J trimming: 6 bases; junction bases outside the gene matches: 10. The CDR3 DNA reads TGTGCCACCAGCTTAGGGGGCCCGACGTCCGAGCAGTACTTC. Its protein is CATSLGGPTSEQYF.

J is TRBJ1-2 and V is TRBV29-1, with a weak D call TRBD1 (5 bases). The CDR3 length is 13 residues. Trimming removed 2 bases at V and 2 bases at J, with 9 bases between. Germline V CDR1 and CDR2: SQVTM, ANQGSEA. The CDR3 sequence: CSVESQGNYGYTF. CDR3 bases: TGCAGCGTTGAAAGCCAGGGAAACTATGGCTACACCTTC.

J is TRBJ2-1 and V is TRBV5-8; D might be TRBD1 or TRBD2, each matching 5 bases. Trimming left V 6 bases short and J 0 bases short, with 10 bases between. This CDR3 comprises 14 residues. Germline lookup yields CDR1 SGHTS and CDR2 YDEGEE. The CDR3 loop is CASTWGSSYNEQFF. The CDR3 DNA reads TGTGCCAGCACCTGGGGGAGCTCCTACAATGAGCAGTTCTTC.

This chain uses TRBV11-3 with TRBJ2-1, with D perhaps assigned TRBD1 or TRBD2 (5 bases each). The germline CDR1 and CDR2 sequences are SGHNT and YENEEA. Trimming pared 5 bases from V and 9 bases from J, leaving 20 bases between. The CDR3 covers 15 residues. CDR3 DNA sequence: TGTGCCAGCAGCCGAGCGGCGAGGGGATCAGGTGAGCAGTTCTTC. Translation gives CASSRAARGSGEQFF.

The sample holds a few counts of this clone. V and J are TRBV14 and TRBJ1-2, with D perhaps matching TRBD1 (6 bases). This CDR3 is 15 amino acids long. V shed 6 bases and J shed 4 bases, with 18 bases lying between them. Per germline, CDR1 SGHDN and CDR2 FVKESK. CDR3 sequence reads: CASSLIPAGAYGYTF. The CDR3 region has the DNA TGTGCCAGCAGTCTTATACCAGCGGGGGCCTATGGCTACACCTTC.

The genes are TRBV7-6 and TRBJ2-1, with a weak D call TRBD1 (6 bases). This CDR3 has 14 residues. Germline-derived CDR1 and CDR2 are SGHVS and FNYEAQ. Trimming removed 2 bases at V and 5 bases at J, with 10 bases between. The CDR3 coding sequence is TGTGCCAGCAGCTTACGACAGGTCAACAATGAGCAGTTCTTC. It specifies CASSLRQVNNEQFF.

The chain combines TRBV5-1 with TRBJ1-6, with a tentative D call TRBD1 (5 bases). CDR3 length equals 15 residues. V shed 2 bases and J shed 6 bases, with 12 bases lying between them. Germline-derived CDR1 and CDR2 are SGHRS and YFSETQ. The CDR3 loop reads CASSFGGIGNSPLHF. In DNA form, the CDR3 reads TGCGCCAGCAGCTTTGGGGGGATCGGTAATTCACCCCTCCACTTT.

The chain couples TRBV5-1 to TRBJ2-2; 8 nucleotides agree with TRBD2. V shed 5 bases and J 4 bases; nucleotides not matched to a gene: 10. CDR3 length equals 16 residues. The germline V gene encodes CDR1 SGHRS and CDR2 YFSETQ. This chain's CDR3 is CASRPRAGDSTGELFF. CDR3 DNA sequence: TGCGCCAGCAGGCCCCGAGCGGGGGATTCCACCGGGGAGCTGTTTTTT.

The chain carries TRBV19 and TRBJ1-4; D gene ambiguous. This CDR3 has 12 residues. Trimming stripped 9 bases from V and 4 bases from J, with 9 bases between. Germline values: CDR1 LNHDA, CDR2 SQIVND (reference sequence). CDR3 nucleotide sequence: TGTGCCAGCCGACTGGGTAATGAAAAACTGTTTTTT. Translated: CASRLGNEKLFF.

The rearrangement links TRBV7-9 to TRBJ2-2; D is ambiguous. CDR3 length: 17 amino acids. Trimming removed 2 bases at V and 1 base at J, with 14 bases between. Germline values: CDR1 SEHNR, CDR2 FQNEAQ (reference sequence). CDR3 sequence reads: CASSLRVFEGNTGELFF. The CDR3 DNA reads TGTGCCAGCAGCTTACGGGTCTTTGAAGGGAACACCGGGGAGCTGTTTTTT.

The chain carries TRBV7-2 and TRBJ2-1; the D is unclear. The germline V gene encodes CDR1 SGHTA and CDR2 FQGNSA. The CDR3 totals 14 residues. The V gene lost 2 bases and the J gene lost 3 bases, with 8 bases spanning the gap. CDR3 nucleotides: TGTGCCAGCAGCTTAAAACAGTTCTACAATGAGCAGTTCTTC. Protein product: CASSLKQFYNEQFF.

This sequence joins TRBV7-2 and TRBJ2-3; no reliable D call. Germline V gene lookup returns CDR1 SGHTA and CDR2 FQGNSA. The CDR3 is made up of 14 amino acids. V was trimmed by 0 bases and J by 2 bases, leaving 6 bases between them. The CDR3 protein is CASSLAPTTDTQYF. In DNA form, the CDR3 reads TGTGCCAGCAGCTTAGCGCCCACCACAGATACGCAGTATTTT. Full variable domain (remainder filled in from reference TRBV7-2 and TRBJ2-3): GAGVSQSPSNKVTEKGKDVELRCDPISGHTALYWYRQSLGQGLEFLIYFQGNSAPDKSGLPSDRFSAERTGGSVSTLTIQRTQQEDSAVYLCASSLAPTTDTQYFGPGTRLTVL.

This clone was observed a handful of times. V and J are TRBV19 and TRBJ1-5; weak D call: TRBD1 (5 bases). Germline-derived CDR1 and CDR2 are LNHDA and SQIVND (reference sequence). The CDR3 loop spans 14 amino acids. The V gene lost 5 bases and the J gene lost 6 bases, with 14 bases spanning the gap. The CDR3 DNA sequence: TGTGCCAGTAGTGCCACCTGGGGGTCTCAGCCCCAGCATTTT. Translating it yields CASSATWGSQPQHF.

The J gene is TRBJ1-1, the V gene TRBV6-1; 8 bases agree with TRBD1. From germline, CDR1 is MNHNS and CDR2 SASEGT. CDR3 length equals 12 residues. The V gene end was trimmed by 6 bases and the J gene end by 7 bases; junction bases not matched to a gene: 4. The CDR3 is CASRRQGIEAFF. In nucleotides, the CDR3 is TGTGCCAGCAGGAGACAGGGGATTGAAGCTTTCTTT.

The chain combines TRBV11-3 with TRBJ1-6; no definite D call. This CDR3 is built from 13 residues. Germline CDR1 and CDR2: SGHNT and YENEEA. Trimming shortened V by 4 bases and J by 10 bases, and 11 bases separated the two germline ends. The CDR3 region has the DNA TGTGCCAGCAGCTCCTACGGACCGTCACCCCTCCACTTT. This translates into CASSSYGPSPLHF. The complete variable domain, with remaining parts taken from reference TRBV11-3 and TRBJ1-6, reads EAGVVQSPRYKIIEKKQPVAFWCNPISGHNTLYWYLQNLGQGPELLIRYENEEAVDDSQLPKDRFSAERLKGVDSTLKIQPAELGDSAVYLCASSSYGPSPLHFGNGTRLTVT.

The chain combines TRBV5-4 with TRBJ2-4; the D is unclear. CDR1 and CDR2 from the germline V gene are SGHNT and YYREEE (reference sequence). Between the trimmed V and J ends, which lost 4 bases and 0 bases, there was a span of 11 bases. The CDR3 covers 15 residues. In DNA, the CDR3 is TGTGCCAGCAGCGAAGACCGCGTAGCCAAAAACATTCAGTACTTC. Protein: CASSEDRVAKNIQYF.

This chain links TRBV7-8 with TRBJ2-3; D gene unclear. The V gene's germline CDR1 is SGHVS and CDR2 FQNEAQ. The germline V and J ends were trimmed by 1 base and 4 bases, with 9 bases remaining between them. The CDR3 spans 14 residues. The CDR3 loop is CASSLVVAADTQYF. The CDR3 DNA is TGTGCCAGCAGCTTAGTGGTAGCAGCAGATACGCAGTATTTT.

This clone is a singleton in its sample. J is TRBJ1-6 and V is TRBV7-9; maybe TRBD1 (5 bases). Per germline, CDR1 SEHNR and CDR2 FQNEAQ (reference sequence). The CDR3 runs to 16 residues. Trimming left V 4 bases short and J 6 bases short, with 16 bases between. The CDR3 nucleotides are TGTGCCAGCAGCTCTTCAATTCGACAGCCTAATTCACCCCTCCACTTT. Encoded protein: CASSSSIRQPNSPLHF.

Notes on this clone: An end of the junction differs from the germline gene, which may be a read error. The chain joins TRBV2 to TRBJ2-5; 11 positions agree with TRBD2. Germline V gives CDR1 SNHLY, CDR2 FYNNEI. CDR3 size: 17 residues. The CDR3 coding sequence is TGTGCCAGCAGCGAAGGGGTGGCTAGCGGGGGGTTGGAGACCCAGTACTTC. It yields the protein CASSEGVASGGLETQYF.

The chain combines TRBV5-5 with TRBJ1-3, with D unresolved. The CDR3 sequence is 14 residues long. Germline V gene sequence: CDR1 SGHKS, CDR2 YYEKEE (reference sequence). V was shortened by 2 bases and J by 2 bases, with 8 bases between the two germline ends. CDR3 DNA sequence: TGTGCCAGCAGCTTTGGGGAGCCTGGAAACACCATATATTTT. It yields the protein CASSFGEPGNTIYF.

The genes are TRBV6-1 and TRBJ1-2; D may be TRBD1 (6 bases). Trimming pared 6 bases from V and 3 bases from J, leaving 14 bases between. The germline V gene encodes CDR1 MNHNS and CDR2 SASEGT. The CDR3 spans 14 residues. CDR3 region: CASREQGLDYGYTF. The CDR3 DNA reads as TGTGCCAGCAGAGAACAGGGATTGGACTATGGCTACACCTTC.

A single count supports this clone. Different DNA sequences within this sample yield the same CDR3. This sequence joins TRBV5-1 and TRBJ1-1; a possible D gene is TRBD1 (5 bases). Germline CDR1 is SGHRS and CDR2 is YFSETQ. Trimming removed 2 bases from V and 1 base from J, with 12 bases in between. This CDR3 contains 15 residues. CDR3 bases: TGCGCCAGCAGCTTACAGGTCCTGGGGAACACTGAAGCTTTCTTT. Protein: CASSLQVLGNTEAFF.

This sequence joins TRBV5-1 and TRBJ1-2, with D unresolved. From germline, CDR1 is SGHRS and CDR2 YFSETQ. The CDR3 contains 14 residues. V lost 0 bases and J lost 0, with 6 bases in between. CDR3 residues: CASSLEPSNYGYTF. CDR3 nucleotides: TGCGCCAGCAGCTTGGAACCTTCTAACTATGGCTACACCTTC.

This clone was detected once. The J gene is TRBJ2-1, the V gene TRBV5-1, with TRBD2 matching 8 bases. The CDR3 consists of 14 residues. Trimming removed 4 bases from V and 6 bases from J; junction bases left unmatched: 6. CDR1 is SGHRS, CDR2 YFSETQ, per germline. The CDR3 reads CASSPRTSTNEQFF. The CDR3 nucleotides read TGCGCCAGCAGCCCGAGGACTAGCACCAATGAGCAGTTCTTC.